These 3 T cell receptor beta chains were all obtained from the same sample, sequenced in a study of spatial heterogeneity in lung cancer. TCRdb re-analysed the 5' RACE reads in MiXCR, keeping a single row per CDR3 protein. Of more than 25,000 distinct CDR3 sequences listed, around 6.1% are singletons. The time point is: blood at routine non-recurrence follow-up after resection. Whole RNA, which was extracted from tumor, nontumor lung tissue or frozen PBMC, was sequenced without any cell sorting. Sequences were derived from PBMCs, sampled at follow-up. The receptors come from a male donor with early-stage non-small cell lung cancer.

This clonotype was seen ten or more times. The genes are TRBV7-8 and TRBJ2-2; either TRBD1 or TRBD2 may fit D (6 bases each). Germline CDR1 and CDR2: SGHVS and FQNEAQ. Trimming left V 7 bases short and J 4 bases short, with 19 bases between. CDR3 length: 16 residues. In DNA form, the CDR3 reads TGTGCCAGCATCCTAGGGGGTAGCGGACTCACCGGGGAGCTGTTTTTT. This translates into CASILGGSGLTGELFF.

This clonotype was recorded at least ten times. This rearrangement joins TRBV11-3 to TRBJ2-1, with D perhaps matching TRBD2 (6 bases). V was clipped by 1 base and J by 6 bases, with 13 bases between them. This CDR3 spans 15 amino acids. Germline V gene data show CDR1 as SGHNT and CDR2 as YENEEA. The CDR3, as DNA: TGTGCCAGCAGCTTAGGAGGAGGGCAGCGCAATGAGCAGTTCTTC. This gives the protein CASSLGGGQRNEQFF.

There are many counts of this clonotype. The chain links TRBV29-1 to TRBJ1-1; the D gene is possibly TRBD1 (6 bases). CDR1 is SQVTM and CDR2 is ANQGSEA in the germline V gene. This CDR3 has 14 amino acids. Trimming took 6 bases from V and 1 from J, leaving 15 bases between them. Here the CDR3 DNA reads TGCAGCGTGGGTGCGGGGGCTACGAACACTGAAGCTTTCTTT. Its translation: CSVGAGATNTEAFF.